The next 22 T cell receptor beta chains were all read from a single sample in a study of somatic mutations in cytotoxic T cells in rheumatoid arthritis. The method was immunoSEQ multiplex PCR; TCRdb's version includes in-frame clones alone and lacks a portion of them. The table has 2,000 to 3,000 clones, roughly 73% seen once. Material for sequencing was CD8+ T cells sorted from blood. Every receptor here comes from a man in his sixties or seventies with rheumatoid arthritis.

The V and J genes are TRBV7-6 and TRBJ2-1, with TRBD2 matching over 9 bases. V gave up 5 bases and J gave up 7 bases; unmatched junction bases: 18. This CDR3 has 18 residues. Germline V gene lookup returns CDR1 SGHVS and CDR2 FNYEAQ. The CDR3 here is CASSLEGSGGLFGNEQFF. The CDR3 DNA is TGTGCCAGCAGCCTCGAGGGTAGCGGGGGCCTATTTGGTAATGAGCAGTTCTTC.

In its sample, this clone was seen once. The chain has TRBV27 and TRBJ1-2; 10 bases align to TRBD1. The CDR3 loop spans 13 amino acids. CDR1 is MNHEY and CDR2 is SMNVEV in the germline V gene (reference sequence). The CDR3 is CVTGPGQGSGYTF. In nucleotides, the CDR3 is TGTGTCACCGGACCGGGACAGGGGTCTGGCTACACCTTC.

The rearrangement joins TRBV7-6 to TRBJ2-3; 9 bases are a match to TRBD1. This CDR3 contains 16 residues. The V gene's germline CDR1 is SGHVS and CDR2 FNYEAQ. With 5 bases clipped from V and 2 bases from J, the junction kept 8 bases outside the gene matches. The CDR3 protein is CASSPGQGILTDTQYF. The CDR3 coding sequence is TGTGCCAGCAGCCCAGGACAGGGGATTCTCACAGATACGCAGTATTTT.

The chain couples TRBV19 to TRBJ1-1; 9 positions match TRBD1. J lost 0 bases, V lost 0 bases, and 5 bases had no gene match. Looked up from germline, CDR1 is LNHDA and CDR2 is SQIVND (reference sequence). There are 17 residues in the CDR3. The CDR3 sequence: CASSIDKGTGMNTEAFF. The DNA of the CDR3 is TGTGCCAGTAGTATAGATAAAGGGACAGGGATGAACACTGAAGCTTTCTTT.

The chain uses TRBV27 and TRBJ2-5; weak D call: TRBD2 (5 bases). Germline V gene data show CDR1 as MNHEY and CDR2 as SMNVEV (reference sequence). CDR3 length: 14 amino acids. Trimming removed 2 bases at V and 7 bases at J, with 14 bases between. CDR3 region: CASSLTGDVGTQYF. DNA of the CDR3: TGTGCCAGCAGTTTAACCGGGGATGTAGGGACCCAGTACTTC.

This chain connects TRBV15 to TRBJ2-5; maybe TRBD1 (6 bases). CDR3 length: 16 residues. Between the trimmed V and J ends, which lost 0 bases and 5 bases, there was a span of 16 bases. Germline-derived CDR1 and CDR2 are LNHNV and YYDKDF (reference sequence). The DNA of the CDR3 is TGTGCCACCAGCAGAGATGCCACAGGGATGGGGGAGACCCAGTACTTC. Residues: CATSRDATGMGETQYF. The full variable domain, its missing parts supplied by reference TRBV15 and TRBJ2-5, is DAMVIQNPRYQVTQFGKPVTLSCSQTLNHNVMYWYQQKSSQAPKLLFHYYDKDFNNEADTPDNFQSRRPNTSFCFLDIRSPGLGDTAMYLCATSRDATGMGETQYFGPGTRLLVL.

CDR3 coding DNA: TGTGCCAGCAGCTTGGCGGGGTGGGGAAGCGGGGAGCTGTTTTTT. It is translated as CASSLAGWGSGELFF. This chain connects TRBV5-8 to TRBJ2-2, with D possibly matching TRBD2 (5 bases). Germline values: CDR1 SGHTS, CDR2 YDEGEE. This CDR3 contains 15 residues. V was clipped by 0 bases and J by 7 bases, with 13 bases between them. The full variable domain, rest sourced from reference TRBV5-8 and TRBJ2-2, is EAGVTQSPTHLIKTRGQQATLRCSPISGHTSVYWYQQALGLGLQFLLWYDEGEERNRGNFPPRFSGRQFPNYSSELNVNALELEDSALYLCASSLAGWGSGELFFGEGSRLTVL.

CDR3 nucleotide sequence: TGTGCCACGGGGGTCACGAACACTGAAGCTTTCTTT. Translated, it gives CATGVTNTEAFF. The chain combines TRBV13 with TRBJ1-1; weak D call: TRBD1 (5 bases). Germline CDR1 PRHDT, CDR2 FYEKMQ (reference sequence). With 10 bases removed from V and 1 base from J, the gap between germline ends came to 10 bases. The CDR3 runs to 12 residues.

CDR3 region: CASSTTVSGPTDTQYF. The CDR3 nucleotides read TGTGCCAGCAGCACCACCGTTAGCGGGCCCACAGATACGCAGTATTTT. The rearrangement joins TRBV7-8 to TRBJ2-3, with TRBD2 identical over 7 bases. Unmatched junction bases numbered 10, after V lost 5 bases and J lost 2 bases. Germline lookup yields CDR1 SGHVS and CDR2 FQNEAQ. The CDR3 is 16 amino acids.

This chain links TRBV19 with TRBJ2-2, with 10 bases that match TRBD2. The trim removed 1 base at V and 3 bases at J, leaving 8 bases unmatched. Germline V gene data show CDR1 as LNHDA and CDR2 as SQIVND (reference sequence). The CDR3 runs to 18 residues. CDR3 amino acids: CASSIAASGSWYTGELFF. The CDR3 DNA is TGTGCCAGTAGTATAGCGGCTAGCGGGAGCTGGTACACCGGGGAGCTGTTTTTT.

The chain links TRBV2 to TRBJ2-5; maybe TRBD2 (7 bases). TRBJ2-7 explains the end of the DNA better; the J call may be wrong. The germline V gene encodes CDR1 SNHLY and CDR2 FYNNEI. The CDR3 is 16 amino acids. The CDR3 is CASSEFSGGKAYEQYF. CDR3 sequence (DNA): TGTGCCAGCAGTGAATTTTCGGGGGGCAAAGCCTACGAGCAGTACTTC.

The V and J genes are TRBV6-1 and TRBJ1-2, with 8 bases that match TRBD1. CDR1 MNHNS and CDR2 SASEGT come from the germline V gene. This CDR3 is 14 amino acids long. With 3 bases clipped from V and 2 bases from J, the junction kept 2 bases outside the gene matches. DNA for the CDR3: TGTGCCAGCAGTGAGGGGGACAGGAACTATGGCTACACCTTC. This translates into CASSEGDRNYGYTF.

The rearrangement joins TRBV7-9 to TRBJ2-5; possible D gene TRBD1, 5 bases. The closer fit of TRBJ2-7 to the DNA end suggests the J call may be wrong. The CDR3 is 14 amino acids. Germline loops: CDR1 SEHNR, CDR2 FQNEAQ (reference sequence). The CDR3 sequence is CASSTSQGPYEQYF. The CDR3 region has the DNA TGTGCCAGCAGCACATCCCAGGGTCCCTACGAGCAGTACTTC.

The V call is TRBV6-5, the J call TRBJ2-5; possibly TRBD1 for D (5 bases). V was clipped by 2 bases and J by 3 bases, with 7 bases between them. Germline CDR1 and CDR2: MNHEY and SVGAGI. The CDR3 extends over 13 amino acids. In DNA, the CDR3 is TGTGCCAGCAGTTACGGGGCCAAAGAGACCCAGTACTTC. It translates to CASSYGAKETQYF.

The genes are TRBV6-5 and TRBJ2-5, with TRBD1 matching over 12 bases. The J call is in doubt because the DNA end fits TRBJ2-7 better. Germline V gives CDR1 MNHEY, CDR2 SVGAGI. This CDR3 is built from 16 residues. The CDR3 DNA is TGTGCCAGCAGTTACTCTGGGACAGGGGGCCCCTACGAGCAGTACTTC. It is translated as CASSYSGTGGPYEQYF.

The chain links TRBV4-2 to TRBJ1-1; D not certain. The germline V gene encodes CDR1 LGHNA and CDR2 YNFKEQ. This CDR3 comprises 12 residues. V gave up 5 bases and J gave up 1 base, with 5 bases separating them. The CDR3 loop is CASSFRNTEAFF. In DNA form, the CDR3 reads TGTGCCAGCAGCTTCCGGAACACTGAAGCTTTCTTT.

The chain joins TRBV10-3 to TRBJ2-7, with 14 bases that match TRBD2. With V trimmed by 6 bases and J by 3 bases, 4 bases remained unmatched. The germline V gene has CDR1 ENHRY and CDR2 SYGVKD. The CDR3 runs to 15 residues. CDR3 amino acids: CAIRDGTSGSYEQYF. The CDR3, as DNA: TGTGCCATCAGAGACGGGACTAGCGGGAGCTACGAGCAGTACTTC.

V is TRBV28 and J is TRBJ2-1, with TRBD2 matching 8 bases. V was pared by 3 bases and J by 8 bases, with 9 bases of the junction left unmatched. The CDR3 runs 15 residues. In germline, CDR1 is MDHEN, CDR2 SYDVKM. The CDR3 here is CASSFEGGRIDEQFF. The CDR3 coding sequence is TGTGCCAGCAGTTTTGAGGGCGGGAGGATAGATGAGCAGTTCTTC.

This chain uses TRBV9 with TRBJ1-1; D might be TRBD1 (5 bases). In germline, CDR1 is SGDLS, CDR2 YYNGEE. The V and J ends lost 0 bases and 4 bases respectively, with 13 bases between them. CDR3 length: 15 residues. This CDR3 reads CASSVEAGWGTEAFF. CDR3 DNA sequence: TGTGCCAGCAGCGTAGAGGCAGGGTGGGGCACTGAAGCTTTCTTT. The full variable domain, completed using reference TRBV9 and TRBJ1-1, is DSGVTQTPKHLITATGQRVTLRCSPRSGDLSVYWYQQSLDQGLQFLIQYYNGEERAKGNILERFSAQQFPDLHSELNLSSLELGDSALYFCASSVEAGWGTEAFFGQGTRLTVV.

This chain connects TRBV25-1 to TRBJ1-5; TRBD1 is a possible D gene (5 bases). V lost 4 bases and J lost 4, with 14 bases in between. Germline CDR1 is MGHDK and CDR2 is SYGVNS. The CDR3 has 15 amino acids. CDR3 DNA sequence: TGTGCCAGCAGTGGGACCCTCTCAGGGAATCAGCCCCAGCATTTT. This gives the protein CASSGTLSGNQPQHF.

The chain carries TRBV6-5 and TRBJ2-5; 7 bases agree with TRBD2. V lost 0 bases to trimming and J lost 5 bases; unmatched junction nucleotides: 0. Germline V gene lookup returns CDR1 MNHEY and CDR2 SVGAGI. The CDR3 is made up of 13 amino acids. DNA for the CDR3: TGTGCCAGCAGTTACTCCGGGGGGGAGACCCAGTACTTC. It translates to CASSYSGGETQYF.

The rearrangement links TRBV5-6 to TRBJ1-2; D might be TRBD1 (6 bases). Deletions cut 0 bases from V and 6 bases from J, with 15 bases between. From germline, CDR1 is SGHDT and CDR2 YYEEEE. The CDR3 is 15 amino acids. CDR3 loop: CASSLEVGAFDGYTF. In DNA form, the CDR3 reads TGTGCCAGCAGCTTGGAAGTGGGGGCTTTCGATGGCTACACCTTC.